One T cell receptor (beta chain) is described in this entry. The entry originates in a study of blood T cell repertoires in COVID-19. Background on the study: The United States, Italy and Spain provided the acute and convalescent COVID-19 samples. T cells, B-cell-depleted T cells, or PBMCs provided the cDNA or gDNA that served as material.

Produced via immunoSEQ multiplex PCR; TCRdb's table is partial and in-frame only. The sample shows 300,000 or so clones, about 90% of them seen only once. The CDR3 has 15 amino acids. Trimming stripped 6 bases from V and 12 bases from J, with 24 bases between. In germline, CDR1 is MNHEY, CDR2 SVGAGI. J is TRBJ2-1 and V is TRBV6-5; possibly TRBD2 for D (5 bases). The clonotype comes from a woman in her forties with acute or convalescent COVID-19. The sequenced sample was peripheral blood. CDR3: CASRAPNFSLVRQFF. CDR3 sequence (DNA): TGTGCCAGCAGGGCCCCAAACTTTTCACTAGTAAGGCAGTTCTTC.